The clone carrying this T cell receptor beta chain turned up a few times. CDR3 size: 16 residues. Per the germline V gene, CDR1 is MGHRA and CDR2 is YSYEKL. The V gene end was trimmed by 0 bases and the J gene end by 4 bases; junction bases not matched to a gene: 6. This entry comes from a study of blood T cell repertoires in COVID-19. TCRdb keeps only in-frame clones here, not all; method: immunoSEQ multiplex PCR. The data contain some 120,000 clones, approximately 82% of them singletons. Source material: peripheral blood. The V call is TRBV4-1, the J call TRBJ1-5; 7 nucleotides align to TRBD1. This TCR was sampled from a man older than 75 with active or convalescent COVID-19. This CDR3 reads CASSQDRGSGNQPQHF. CDR3 DNA: TGCGCCAGCAGCCAAGACAGGGGGAGTGGGAATCAGCCCCAGCATTTT.